In this sample, the clone carrying this T cell receptor beta chain turned up a few times. A sample-barcoded 5' primer and a J-beta primer mix were used in a second PCR of roughly 7 to 12 cycles. TCRdb used MiXCR to reprocess the 5' RACE reads, holding one entry per CDR3 protein. The sample has roughly 830,000 distinct CDR3 sequences, around 62% seen once. The CDR3 runs to 12 residues. Germline-derived CDR1 and CDR2 are MNHEY and SVGAGI. Trimming removed 5 bases at V and 13 bases at J, with 15 bases between. This sample is drawn from a study of blood T cells in healthy people across ages. The sample taken for sequencing was blood. This chain uses TRBV6-5 with TRBJ2-4, with D possibly TRBD1 on 6 matching bases. The source is a man younger than 40 in good health. CDR3 sequence: CASSQAPGEQYF. DNA for the CDR3: TGTGCCAGCAGTCAAGCCCCAGGGGAGCAGTACTTC.